This is a list of T cell receptor beta chains from one sample in a study of radiotherapy plus CTLA-4 blockade in lung cancer. The data were produced by immunoSEQ multiplex PCR, yet TCRdb's version contains in-frame clones alone and is incomplete. This repertoire shows more than 40,000 clones, approximately 67% found once; its top ten account for roughly 25%. The sequencing used peripheral blood, collected from a patient treated with radiotherapy plus ipilimumab. The receptors originated from a human donor with non-small cell lung cancer who had a partial response to radiotherapy plus ipilimumab. Each CDR3 is given with its conserved first and last residue. D genes are given only for firm matches. Size is stated for part of the rows, as once, few or many counts, or as a class when the clone is expanded.

CDR3,DNA,D,size,J,V,length
CASSLSGGTDTQYF,TGTGCCAGCAGTCTTAGCGGGGGCACAGATACGCAGTATTTT,TRBD2,few,TRBJ2-3,TRBV6-6,14
CASSRFRGGAQETQYF,TGTGCCAGCAGCCGATTCCGGGGGGGGGCCCAAGAGACCCAGTACTTC,TRBD2,.,TRBJ2-5,TRBV7-8,16
CSAPTGAGTEAFF,TGCAGCGCCCCGACAGGGGCTGGCACTGAAGCTTTCTTT,TRBD1,once,TRBJ1-1,TRBV29-1,13
CASKEGAEAFF,TGTGCCAGTAAGGAAGGGGCTGAAGCTTTCTTT,.,once,TRBJ1-1,TRBV19,11
CATRTGLMGRNEKLFF,TGTGCCACGAGGACAGGGTTGATGGGGAGGAATGAAAAACTGTTTTTT,TRBD1,few,TRBJ1-4,TRBV10-3,16
CASSPLRSNEQFF,TGTGCCAGCAGCCCCCTTCGGTCAAATGAGCAGTTCTTC,.,few,TRBJ2-1,TRBV6-5,13
CASRAGSTEEQYF,TGCGCCAGCAGGGCTGGGAGCACGGAGGAGCAGTACTTC,.,.,TRBJ2-7,TRBV5-1,13
CAWRTGGGYTF,TGTGCCTGGAGGACAGGGGGTGGCTACACCTTC,TRBD1,.,TRBJ1-2,TRBV30,11
CASSPTGFNYGYTF,TGTGCCAGCAGCCCTACAGGTTTCAACTATGGCTACACCTTC,.,.,TRBJ1-2,TRBV5-4,14
CASSLEGGGLTYTDTQYF,TGTGCCAGCAGCTTAGAGGGGGGGGGACTCACATACACAGATACGCAGTATTTT,.,.,TRBJ2-3,TRBV7-2,18
CASSPPRSAGRDNEQYF,TGTGCCAGCTCACCACCGAGATCAGCGGGACGGGATAACGAGCAGTACTTC,TRBD2,.,TRBJ2-7,TRBV18,17
CASSALGADNTEAFF,TGTGCCAGCAGCGCACTCGGCGCGGATAACACTGAAGCTTTCTTT,.,.,TRBJ1-1,TRBV5-6,15
CASSSRGTDTQYF,TGTGCCAGCAGTTCGAGGGGGACAGATACGCAGTATTTT,.,once,TRBJ2-3,TRBV2,13
CASSIGGQGNSPLHF,TGTGCCAGTAGTATCGGAGGACAGGGTAATTCACCCCTCCACTTT,TRBD1,few,TRBJ1-6,TRBV19,15
CASSLGSGRSYNEQFF,TGCGCCAGCAGCTTGGGGAGCGGGAGGTCCTACAATGAGCAGTTCTTC,TRBD2,.,TRBJ2-1,TRBV5-1,16
CASTMGGFTEAFF,TGTGCCAGTACCATGGGAGGATTCACTGAAGCTTTCTTT,.,.,TRBJ1-1,TRBV19,13
CASSFPGLAGEETQYF,TGTGCCAGCAGCTTCCCGGGACTAGCGGGAGAAGAGACCCAGTACTTC,TRBD2,.,TRBJ2-5,TRBV7-6,16
CSVEAEGSYEQYF,TGCAGCGTTGAGGCGGAGGGCTCCTACGAGCAGTACTTC,.,.,TRBJ2-7,TRBV29-1,13
CASSPTSRGYALEQYF,TGTGCCAGCAGCCCGACCTCCAGGGGGTATGCCCTCGAGCAGTACTTC,TRBD1,.,TRBJ2-7,TRBV5-4,16
CASSLGVLGDEQYF,TGCGCCAGCAGCTTGGGAGTCCTAGGCGACGAGCAGTACTTC,.,.,TRBJ2-7,TRBV5-1,14
CASSPHAAFRYNEQFF,TGTGCCAGCAGTCCCCATGCGGCGTTTCGATACAATGAGCAGTTCTTC,.,.,TRBJ2-1,TRBV27,16
CASSEGLGRLNTEAFF,TGTGCCAGCAGTGAAGGTCTTGGCAGATTGAACACTGAAGCTTTCTTT,.,.,TRBJ1-1,TRBV6-1,16
CASSLAAGSSYEQYF,TGCGCCAGCAGCTTGGCGGCGGGGTCCTCCTACGAGCAGTACTTC,.,.,TRBJ2-7,TRBV5-1,15
CASSLPGREKLFF,TGTGCCAGCAGTTTACCAGGGCGTGAAAAACTGTTTTTT,.,.,TRBJ1-4,TRBV28,13
CASSYSGSDGSPLHF,TGTGCCAGCAGTTATTCGGGGAGTGACGGTTCACCCCTCCACTTT,.,.,TRBJ1-6,TRBV6-6,15
CASSRTDRGYEQYF,TGCGCCAGCAGTCGAACTGATAGGGGGTACGAGCAGTACTTC,.,.,TRBJ2-7,TRBV4-3,14
CASSRTGTGPEQFF,TGTGCCAGCAGCAGAACCGGGACAGGGCCGGAGCAGTTCTTC,TRBD1,once,TRBJ2-1,TRBV5-4,14
CASSRAGANYGYTF,TGTGCCAGCAGTCGCGCGGGCGCTAACTATGGCTACACCTTC,.,.,TRBJ1-2,TRBV27,14
CASSLGRGGTQYF,TGTGCCAGCAGCTTAGGCCGGGGGGGGACCCAGTACTTC,TRBD2,.,TRBJ2-5,TRBV7-2,13
CASTYGTGAQGTEAFF,TGTGCCAGTACCTACGGGACAGGGGCTCAGGGAACTGAAGCTTTCTTT,TRBD1,.,TRBJ1-1,TRBV19,16
CASSYYRDNQPQHF,TGTGCCAGCAGTTACTACAGGGACAATCAGCCCCAGCATTTT,.,.,TRBJ1-5,TRBV6-5,14